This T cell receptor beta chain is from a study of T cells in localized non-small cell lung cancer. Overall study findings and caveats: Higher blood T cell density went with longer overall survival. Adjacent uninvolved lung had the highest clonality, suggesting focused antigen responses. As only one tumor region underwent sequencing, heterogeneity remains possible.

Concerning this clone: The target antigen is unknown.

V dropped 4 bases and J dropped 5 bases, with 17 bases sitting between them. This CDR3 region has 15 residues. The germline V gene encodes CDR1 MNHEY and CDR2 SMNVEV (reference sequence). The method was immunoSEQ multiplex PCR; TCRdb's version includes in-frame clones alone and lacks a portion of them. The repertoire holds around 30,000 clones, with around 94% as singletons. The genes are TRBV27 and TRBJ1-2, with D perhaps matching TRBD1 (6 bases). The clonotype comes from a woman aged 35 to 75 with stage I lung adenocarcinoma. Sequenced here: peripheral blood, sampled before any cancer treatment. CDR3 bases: TGTGCCAGCAGTTCGCTCGGGGGGCGTCCATATGGCTACACCTTC. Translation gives CASSSLGGRPYGYTF.